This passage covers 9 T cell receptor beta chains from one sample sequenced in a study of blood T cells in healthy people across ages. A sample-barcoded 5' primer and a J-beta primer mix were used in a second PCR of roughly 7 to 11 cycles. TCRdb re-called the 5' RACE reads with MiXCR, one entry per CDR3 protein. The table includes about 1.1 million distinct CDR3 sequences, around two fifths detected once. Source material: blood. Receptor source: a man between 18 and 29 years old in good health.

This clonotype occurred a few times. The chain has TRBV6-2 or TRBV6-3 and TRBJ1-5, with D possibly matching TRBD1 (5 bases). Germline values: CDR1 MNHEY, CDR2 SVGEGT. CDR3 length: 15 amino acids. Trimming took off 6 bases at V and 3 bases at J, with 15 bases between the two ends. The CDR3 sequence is CASRSPGQINQPQHF. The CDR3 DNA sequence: TGTGCCAGCAGGTCCCCGGGGCAGATCAATCAGCCCCAGCATTTT.

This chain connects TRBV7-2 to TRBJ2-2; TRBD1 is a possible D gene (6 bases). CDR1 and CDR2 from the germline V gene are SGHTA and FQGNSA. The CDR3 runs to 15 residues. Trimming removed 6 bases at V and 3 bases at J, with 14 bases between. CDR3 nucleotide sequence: TGTGCCAGCAGTATGACAGGAACTGACACCGGGGAGCTGTTTTTT. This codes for CASSMTGTDTGELFF. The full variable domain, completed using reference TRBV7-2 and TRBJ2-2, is GAGVSQSPSNKVTEKGKDVELRCDPISGHTALYWYRQSLGQGLEFLIYFQGNSAPDKSGLPSDRFSAERTGGSVSTLTIQRTQQEDSAVYLCASSMTGTDTGELFFGEGSRLTVL.

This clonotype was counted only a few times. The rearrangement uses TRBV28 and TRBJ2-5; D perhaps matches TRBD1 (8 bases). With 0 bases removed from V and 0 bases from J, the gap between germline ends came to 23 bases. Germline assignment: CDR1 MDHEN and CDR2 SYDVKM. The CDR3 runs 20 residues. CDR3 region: CASSLWSRGRMRGYQETQYF. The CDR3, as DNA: TGTGCCAGCAGTTTATGGTCCAGGGGGCGAATGCGGGGGTACCAAGAGACCCAGTACTTC.

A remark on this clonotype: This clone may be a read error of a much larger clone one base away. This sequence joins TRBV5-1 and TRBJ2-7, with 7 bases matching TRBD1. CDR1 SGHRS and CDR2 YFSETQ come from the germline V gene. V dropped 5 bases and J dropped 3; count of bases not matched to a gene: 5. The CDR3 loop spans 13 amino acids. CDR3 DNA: TGCGCCAGCAGGCCGACAGGGAACTACGAGCAGTACTTC. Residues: CASRPTGNYEQYF.

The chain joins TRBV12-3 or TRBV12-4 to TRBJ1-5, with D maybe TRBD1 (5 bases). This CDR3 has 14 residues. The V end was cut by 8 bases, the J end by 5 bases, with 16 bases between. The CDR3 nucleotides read TGTGCCAGCCGGGGAAGAGGGGAGTATCAGCCCCAGCATTTT. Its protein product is CASRGRGEYQPQHF.

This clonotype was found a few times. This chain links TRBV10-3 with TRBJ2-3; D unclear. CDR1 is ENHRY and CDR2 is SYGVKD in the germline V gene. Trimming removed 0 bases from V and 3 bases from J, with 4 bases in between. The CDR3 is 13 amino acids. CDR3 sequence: CAISESETDTQYF. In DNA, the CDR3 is TGTGCCATCAGTGAGTCGGAGACAGATACGCAGTATTTT.

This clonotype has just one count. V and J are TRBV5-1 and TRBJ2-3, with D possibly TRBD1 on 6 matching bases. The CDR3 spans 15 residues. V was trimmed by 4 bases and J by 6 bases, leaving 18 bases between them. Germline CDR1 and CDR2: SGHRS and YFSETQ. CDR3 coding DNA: TGCGCCAGCAGCCCCGGAGGAGCAGGGGTGGATACGCAGTATTTT. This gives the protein CASSPGGAGVDTQYF.

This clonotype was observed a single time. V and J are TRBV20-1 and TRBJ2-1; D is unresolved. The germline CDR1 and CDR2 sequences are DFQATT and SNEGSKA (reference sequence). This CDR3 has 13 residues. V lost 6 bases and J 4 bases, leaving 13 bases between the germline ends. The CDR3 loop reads CSAALYTYNEQFF. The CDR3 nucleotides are TGCAGTGCGGCCCTCTATACGTACAATGAGCAGTTCTTC.

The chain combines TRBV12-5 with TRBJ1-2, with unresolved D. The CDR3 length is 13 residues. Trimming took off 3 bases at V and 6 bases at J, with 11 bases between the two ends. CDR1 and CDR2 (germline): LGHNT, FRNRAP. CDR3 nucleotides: TGTGCTAGTGGTTTCTCGGACCCCCATGGCTACACCTTC. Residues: CASGFSDPHGYTF.